This entry lists 3 T cell receptor beta chains sequenced from one sample in a study of shared clonotypes between healthy human individuals. Profiled with immunoSEQ multiplex PCR; TCRdb holds only in-frame clones, not every one. This repertoire shows 750,000 to 1,000,000 clones, almost 95% found once; its top ten account for 20% to 30%. In the naive CD8 group, cells lacked CD45RO and were positively selected for CCR7, so terminally differentiated effector memory CD45RA+ cells were left out. Sample: naive CD8+ T cells sorted from blood. These receptors were obtained from a man aged 25-45 years in good health.

V usage is TRBV6-1 and J usage is TRBJ2-1; D is uncertain. The germline gives CDR1 MNHNS, CDR2 SASEGT. V was clipped by 3 bases and J by 8 bases, with 14 bases between them. The CDR3 spans 14 residues. For the CDR3, the DNA is TGTGCCAGCAGTGACGGCCCTAGGAGTGATGAGCAGTTCTTC. Translated: CASSDGPRSDEQFF.

This clone was detected only once. This chain joins TRBV4-1 and TRBJ1-1; no definite D call. V dropped 0 bases and J dropped 1 base, with 6 bases sitting between them. CDR1 is MGHRA, CDR2 YSYEKL, per germline. The CDR3 consists of 14 residues. CDR3 nucleotide sequence: TGCGCCAGCAGCCAAGAGGAGAGGAACACTGAAGCTTTCTTT. Translated, it gives CASSQEERNTEAFF.

The chain couples TRBV9 to TRBJ2-1, with 8 bases that match TRBD2. Germline V lookup: CDR1 SGDLS, CDR2 YYNGEE. The V segment lost 0 bases and the J segment 6 bases; nucleotides outside the gene matches: 8. The CDR3 has 16 amino acids. The CDR3 loop is CASSVDQLAVGNEQFF. DNA of the CDR3: TGTGCCAGCAGCGTAGATCAACTAGCGGTAGGCAATGAGCAGTTCTTC.